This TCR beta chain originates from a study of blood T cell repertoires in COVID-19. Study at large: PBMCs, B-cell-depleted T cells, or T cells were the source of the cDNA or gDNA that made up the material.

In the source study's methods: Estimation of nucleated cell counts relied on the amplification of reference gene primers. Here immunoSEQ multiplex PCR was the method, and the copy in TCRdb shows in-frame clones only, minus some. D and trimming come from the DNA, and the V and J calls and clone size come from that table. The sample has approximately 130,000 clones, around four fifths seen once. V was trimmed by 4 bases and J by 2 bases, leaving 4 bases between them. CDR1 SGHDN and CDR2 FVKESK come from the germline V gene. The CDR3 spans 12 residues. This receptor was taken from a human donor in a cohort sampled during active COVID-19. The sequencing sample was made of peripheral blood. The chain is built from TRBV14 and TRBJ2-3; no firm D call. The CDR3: CASSPTTDTQYF. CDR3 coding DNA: TGTGCCAGCAGCCCTACCACAGATACGCAGTATTTT.